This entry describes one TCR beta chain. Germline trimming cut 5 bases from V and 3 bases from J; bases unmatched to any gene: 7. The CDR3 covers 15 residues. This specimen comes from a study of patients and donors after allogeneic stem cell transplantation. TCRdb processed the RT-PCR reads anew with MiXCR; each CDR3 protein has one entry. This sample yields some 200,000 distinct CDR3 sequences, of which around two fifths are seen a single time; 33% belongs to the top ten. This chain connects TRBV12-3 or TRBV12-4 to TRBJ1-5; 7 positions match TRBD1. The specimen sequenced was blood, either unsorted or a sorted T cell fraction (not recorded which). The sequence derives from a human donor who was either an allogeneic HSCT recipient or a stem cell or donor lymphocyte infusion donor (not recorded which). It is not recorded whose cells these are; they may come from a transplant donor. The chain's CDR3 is CASSPRDSFNQPQHF. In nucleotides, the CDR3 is TGTGCCAGCAGTCCCCGGGACAGCTTCAATCAGCCCCAGCATTTT.